Sequencing of this T cell receptor (beta chain) was carried out in a study of T cells in Graves' hyperthyroidism and ophthalmopathy. The study's findings and limits: The model predicted ophthalmopathy a median around six months before onset.

A lack of ophthalmopathy progression within 18 months defined stable Graves' hyperthyroidism. V lost 5 bases and J lost 1; bases outside the gene matches: 16. This CDR3 is 19 amino acids long. Germline V gene data show CDR1 as LNHDA and CDR2 as SQIVND (reference sequence). The TCR beta CDR3 regions underwent amplification using RNA transcripts as the source. The HTBI primer set served for first-round RT-PCR of the TCR CDR3. Using its own MiXCR run on the multiplex PCR reads, TCRdb lists one record per CDR3 protein. The sample lists approximately 400,000 distinct CDR3 sequences; approximately 15% were seen once. A word on this clonotype: The target antigen is unknown.

The chain carries TRBV19 and TRBJ2-2; TRBD1 aligns across 7 bases. The specimen sequenced was blood. This TCR was recovered from a woman aged 60-70 years with Graves' hyperthyroidism. The CDR3 loop reads CASSPGGVGGFENTGELFF. The CDR3 DNA follows: TGTGCCAGTAGTCCAGGGGGAGTAGGTGGGTTTGAGAACACCGGGGAGCTGTTTTTT.